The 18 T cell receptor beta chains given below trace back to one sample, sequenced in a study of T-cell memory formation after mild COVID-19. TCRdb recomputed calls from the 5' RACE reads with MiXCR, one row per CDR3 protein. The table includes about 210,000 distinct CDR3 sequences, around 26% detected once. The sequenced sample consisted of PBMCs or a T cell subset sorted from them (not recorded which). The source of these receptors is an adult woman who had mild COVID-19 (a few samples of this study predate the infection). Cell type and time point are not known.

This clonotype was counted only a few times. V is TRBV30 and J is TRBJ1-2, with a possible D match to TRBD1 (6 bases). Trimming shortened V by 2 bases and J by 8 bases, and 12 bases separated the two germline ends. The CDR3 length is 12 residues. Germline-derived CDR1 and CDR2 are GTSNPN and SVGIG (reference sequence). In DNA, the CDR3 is TGTGCCTGGAGTACCTACAGGGTGGGCTACACCTTC. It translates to CAWSTYRVGYTF.

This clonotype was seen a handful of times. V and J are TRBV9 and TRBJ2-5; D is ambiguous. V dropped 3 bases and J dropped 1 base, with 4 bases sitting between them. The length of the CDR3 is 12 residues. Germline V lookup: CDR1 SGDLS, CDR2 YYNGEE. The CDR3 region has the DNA TGTGCCAGCAGCGGTCCCCAAGAGACCCAGTACTTC. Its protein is CASSGPQETQYF.

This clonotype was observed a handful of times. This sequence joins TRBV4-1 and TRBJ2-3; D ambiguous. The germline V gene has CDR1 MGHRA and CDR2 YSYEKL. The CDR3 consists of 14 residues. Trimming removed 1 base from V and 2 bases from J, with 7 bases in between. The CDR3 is CASSQVLATDTQYF. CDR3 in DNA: TGCGCCAGCAGCCAAGTCTTAGCCACAGATACGCAGTATTTT.

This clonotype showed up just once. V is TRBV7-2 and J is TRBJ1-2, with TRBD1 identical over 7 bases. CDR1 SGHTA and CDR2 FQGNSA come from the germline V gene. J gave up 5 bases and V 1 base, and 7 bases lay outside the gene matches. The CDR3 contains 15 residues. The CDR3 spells CASSLVVGQVYGYTF. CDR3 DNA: TGTGCCAGCAGCTTAGTAGTTGGACAGGTTTATGGCTACACCTTC. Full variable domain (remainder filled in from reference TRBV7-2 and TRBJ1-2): GAGVSQSPSNKVTEKGKDVELRCDPISGHTALYWYRQSLGQGLEFLIYFQGNSAPDKSGLPSDRFSAERTGGSVSTLTIQRTQQEDSAVYLCASSLVVGQVYGYTFGSGTRLTVV.

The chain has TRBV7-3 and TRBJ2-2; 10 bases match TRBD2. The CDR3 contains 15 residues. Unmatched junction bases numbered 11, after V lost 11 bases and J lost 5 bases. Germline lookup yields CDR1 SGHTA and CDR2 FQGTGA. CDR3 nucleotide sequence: TGTGCCGCAGGAGTAGCGGGAGGCTGGACCGGGGAGCTGTTTTTT. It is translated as CAAGVAGGWTGELFF.

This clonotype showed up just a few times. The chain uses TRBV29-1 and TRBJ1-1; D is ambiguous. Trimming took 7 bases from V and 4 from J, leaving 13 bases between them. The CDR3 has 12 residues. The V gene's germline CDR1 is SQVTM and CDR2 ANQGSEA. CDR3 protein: CSARGSPTEAFF. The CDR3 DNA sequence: TGCAGCGCCAGAGGGAGTCCCACTGAAGCTTTCTTT.

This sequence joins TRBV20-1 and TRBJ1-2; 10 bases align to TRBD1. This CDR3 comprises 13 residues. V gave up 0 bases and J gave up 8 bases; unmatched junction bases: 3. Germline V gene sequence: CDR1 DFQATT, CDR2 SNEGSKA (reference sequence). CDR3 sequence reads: CSARDLDRGGYTF. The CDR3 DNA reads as TGCAGTGCTAGAGATCTGGACAGGGGGGGCTACACCTTC.

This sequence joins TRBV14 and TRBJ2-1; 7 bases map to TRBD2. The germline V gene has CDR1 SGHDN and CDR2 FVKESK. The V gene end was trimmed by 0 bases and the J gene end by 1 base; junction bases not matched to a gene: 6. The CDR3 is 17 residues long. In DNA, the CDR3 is TGTGCCAGCAGCCAAGATCTTGCGGGAGTGTCCTACAATGAGCAGTTCTTC. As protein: CASSQDLAGVSYNEQFF.

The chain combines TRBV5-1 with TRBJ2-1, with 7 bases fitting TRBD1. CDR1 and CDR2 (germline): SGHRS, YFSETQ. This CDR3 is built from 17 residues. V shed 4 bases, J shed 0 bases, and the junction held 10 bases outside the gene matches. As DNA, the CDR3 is TGCGCCAGCAGCACCACCGGGACAGCAAGCTCCTACAATGAGCAGTTCTTC. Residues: CASSTTGTASSYNEQFF.

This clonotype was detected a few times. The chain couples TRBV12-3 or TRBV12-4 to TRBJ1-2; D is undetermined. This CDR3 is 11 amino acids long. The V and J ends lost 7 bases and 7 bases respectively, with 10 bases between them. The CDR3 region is CASNFDGGYTF. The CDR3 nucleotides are TGTGCCAGCAATTTCGACGGTGGCTACACCTTC.

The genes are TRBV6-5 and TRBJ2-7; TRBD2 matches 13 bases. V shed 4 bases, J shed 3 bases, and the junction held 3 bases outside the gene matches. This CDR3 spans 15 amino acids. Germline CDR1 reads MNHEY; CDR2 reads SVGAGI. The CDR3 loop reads CASSFGTSGIYEQYF. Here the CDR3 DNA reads TGTGCCAGCAGTTTCGGGACTAGCGGGATCTACGAGCAGTACTTC.

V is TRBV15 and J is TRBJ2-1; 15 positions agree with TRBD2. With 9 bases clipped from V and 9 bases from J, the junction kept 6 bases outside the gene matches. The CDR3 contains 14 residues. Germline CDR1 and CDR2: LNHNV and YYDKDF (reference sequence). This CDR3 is CATTGLAGGFEQFF. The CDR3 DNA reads TGTGCCACAACCGGACTAGCGGGAGGGTTTGAGCAGTTCTTC.

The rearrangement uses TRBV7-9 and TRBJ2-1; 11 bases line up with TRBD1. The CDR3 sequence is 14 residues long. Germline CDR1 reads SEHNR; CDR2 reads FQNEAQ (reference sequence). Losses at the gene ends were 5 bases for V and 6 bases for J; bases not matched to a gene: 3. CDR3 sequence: CASSGQGARNEQFF. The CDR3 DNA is TGTGCCAGCAGCGGACAGGGGGCGCGCAATGAGCAGTTCTTC. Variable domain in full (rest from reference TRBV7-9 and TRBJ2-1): DTGVSQNPRHKITKRGQNVTFRCDPISEHNRLYWYRQTLGQGPEFLTYFQNEAQLEKSRLLSDRFSAERPKGSFSTLEIQRTEQGDSAMYLCASSGQGARNEQFFGPGTRLTVL.

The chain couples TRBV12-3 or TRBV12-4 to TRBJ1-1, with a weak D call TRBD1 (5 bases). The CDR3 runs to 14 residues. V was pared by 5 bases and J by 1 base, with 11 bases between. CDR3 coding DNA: TGTGCCAGCAGTACGGGACCGAAGAACACTGAAGCTTTCTTT. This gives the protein CASSTGPKNTEAFF.

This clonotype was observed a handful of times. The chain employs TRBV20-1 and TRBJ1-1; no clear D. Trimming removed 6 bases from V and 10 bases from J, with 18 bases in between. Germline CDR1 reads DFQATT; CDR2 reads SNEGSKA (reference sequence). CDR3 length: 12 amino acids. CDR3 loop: CSAKNTARGAFF. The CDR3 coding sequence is TGCAGTGCGAAGAACACCGCCCGGGGAGCTTTCTTT.

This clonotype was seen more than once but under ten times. CDR3 DNA sequence: TGTGCCTGGAGTGTATCAGCTTCCTACGAGCAGTACTTC. This codes for CAWSVSASYEQYF. The gene calls are TRBV30 and TRBJ2-7; D unresolved. V was cut by 0 bases and J by 1 base, with 7 bases left in between. This CDR3 has 13 residues. Looked up from germline, CDR1 is GTSNPN and CDR2 is SVGIG (reference sequence).

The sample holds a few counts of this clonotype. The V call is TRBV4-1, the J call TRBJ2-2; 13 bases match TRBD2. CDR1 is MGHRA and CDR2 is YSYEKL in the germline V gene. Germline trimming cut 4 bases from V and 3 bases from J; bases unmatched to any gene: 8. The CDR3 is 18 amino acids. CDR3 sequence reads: CASSRSGLAGTDTGELFF. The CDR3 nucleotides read TGCGCCAGCAGCCGGTCGGGACTAGCGGGAACGGACACCGGGGAGCTGTTTTTT.

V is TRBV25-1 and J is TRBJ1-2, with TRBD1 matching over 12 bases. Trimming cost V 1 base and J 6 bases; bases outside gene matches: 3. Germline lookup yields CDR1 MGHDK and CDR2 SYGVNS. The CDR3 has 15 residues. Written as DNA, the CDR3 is TGTGCCAGCAGTGAATTTGGGACAGGGGGCCATGGCTACACCTTC. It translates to CASSEFGTGGHGYTF.